This entry lists 23 T cell receptor beta chains sequenced from one sample in a study of T cell responses to AZD1222 COVID-19 vaccine (TCRdb year 2021). Libraries came from the immunoSEQ multiplex PCR assay. TCRdb carries this immuneACCESS record with in-frame sequences only. Its versions omit some clonotypes, under half of them owing to an unresolved V gene in the studies checked, with the rest unexplained. Counted in this sample were 110,000 to 150,000 clones; roughly 91% of them appeared once. Jointly, the top ten make up about 9% of the sample. The time point tag for this specimen amounts to: baseline before first vaccination. The sample was peripheral blood, taken on day 0 of AZD1222 vaccination. Receptors were obtained from an adult in good health.

This clone was observed a handful of times. The chain has TRBV7-2 and TRBJ2-1, with TRBD1 matching 8 bases. Per germline, CDR1 SGHTA and CDR2 FQGNSA. This CDR3 region has 14 residues. V gave up 5 bases and J gave up 9 bases; unmatched junction bases: 9. The CDR3 nucleotides are TGTGCCAGCAGCCCATTCGGACAGGGCGGTGAGCAGTTCTTC. Its translation is CASSPFGQGGEQFF.

The chain uses TRBV3-1 (or the pseudogene TRBV3-2) and TRBJ1-6; D remains unclear. This CDR3 comprises 13 residues. Trimming removed 0 bases from V and 5 bases from J, with 2 bases in between. Germline-derived CDR1 and CDR2 are LGHDT and YNNKEL (reference sequence). CDR3 coding DNA: TGTGCCAGCAGCCAAGACAATAATTCACCCCTCCACTTT. This translates into CASSQDNNSPLHF.

The chain recombines TRBV9 with TRBJ1-2; D gene ambiguous. The V end was cut by 2 bases, the J end by 8 bases, with 10 bases between. Germline CDR1 is SGDLS and CDR2 is YYNGEE. This CDR3 is 12 amino acids long. The CDR3 loop reads CASSVVGRGYTF. The CDR3 DNA sequence: TGTGCCAGCAGCGTGGTTGGCAGGGGCTACACCTTC.

The chain carries TRBV5-6 and TRBJ1-4; perhaps TRBD1 as D (6 bases). The V end was cut by 4 bases, the J end by 3 bases, with 13 bases between. The CDR3 has 15 amino acids. CDR1 SGHDT and CDR2 YYEEEE come from the germline V gene. The CDR3 bases are TGTGCCAGCAGCCCGCTCCAGGGGTCTAATGAAAAACTGTTTTTT. It codes for CASSPLQGSNEKLFF. Full variable domain (rest looked up from reference TRBV5-6 and TRBJ1-4): DAGVTQSPTHLIKTRGQQVTLRCSPKSGHDTVSWYQQALGQGPQFIFQYYEEEERQRGNFPDRFSGHQFPNYSSELNVNALLLGDSALYLCASSPLQGSNEKLFFGSGTQLSVL.

In this sample, this clone turned up once. The rearrangement links TRBV30 to TRBJ1-6; tentatively, D is TRBD1 (5 bases). This CDR3 region has 14 residues. The V gene's germline CDR1 is GTSNPN and CDR2 SVGIG (reference sequence). The V gene lost 3 bases and the J gene lost 7 bases, with 13 bases spanning the gap. The CDR3 protein is CAWRAGRGNSPLHF. CDR3 DNA: TGTGCCTGGAGAGCCGGGAGGGGCAATTCACCCCTCCACTTT.

CDR3 in DNA: TGTGCCAGCTCAGAATACAGGGACCGAATGAACACTGAAGCTTTCTTT. It is translated as CASSEYRDRMNTEAFF. The chain combines TRBV18 with TRBJ1-1, with a weak D call TRBD1 (6 bases). The CDR3 contains 16 residues. V was clipped by 5 bases and J by 0 bases, with 16 bases between them. The germline V gene has CDR1 KGHSH and CDR2 LQKENI.

The genes are TRBV30 and TRBJ1-5; tentatively, D is TRBD1 (6 bases). Germline loops: CDR1 GTSNPN, CDR2 SVGIG (reference sequence). V dropped 0 bases and J dropped 6 bases, with 9 bases sitting between them. The CDR3 runs 13 residues. The CDR3 DNA reads TGTGCCTGGAGTGTACAGGGTCCTCAGCCCCAGCATTTT. This codes for CAWSVQGPQPQHF.

The V and J genes are TRBV12-3 or TRBV12-4 and TRBJ1-5, with TRBD1 as a possible D gene (5 bases). The CDR3 consists of 13 residues. Trimming pared 2 bases from V and 12 bases from J, leaving 14 bases between. This chain's CDR3 is CASSLKSGQDQHF. CDR3 coding DNA: TGTGCCAGCAGTTTAAAGTCGGGGCAGGACCAGCATTTT.

The V call is TRBV18, the J call TRBJ1-1, with 7 bases identical to TRBD1. This CDR3 comprises 16 residues. In germline, CDR1 is KGHSH, CDR2 LQKENI. V gave up 1 base and J gave up 3 bases; unmatched junction bases: 8. CDR3 in DNA: TGTGCCAGCTCACCACTTTGGGGCAGGGGGGACACTGAAGCTTTCTTT. Residues: CASSPLWGRGDTEAFF.

The CDR3 nucleotides are TGCGCCAGCAGCCCCCGCCTGAAGTCTATGAACACTGAAGCTTTCTTT. Amino acid sequence: CASSPRLKSMNTEAFF. This chain uses TRBV4-3 with TRBJ1-1, with D uncertain. This CDR3 has 16 residues. Germline V gives CDR1 LGHNA, CDR2 YSLEER. Trimming left V 4 bases short and J 0 bases short, with 15 bases between.

This sequence joins TRBV29-1 and TRBJ1-3; D uncertain. Germline V gives CDR1 SQVTM, CDR2 ANQGSEA. The CDR3 is 11 residues long. The ends were cut back, 5 bases at V and 4 bases at J, with 6 bases in the middle. The CDR3 is CSVQNGNTIYF. Written as DNA, the CDR3 is TGCAGCGTTCAGAACGGAAACACCATATATTTT.

CDR3 in DNA: TGTGCCAGCAGCTTCGACGGGAACACTGAAGCTTTCTTT. Protein product: CASSFDGNTEAFF. The chain is built from TRBV7-2 and TRBJ1-1; no clear D gene. Trimming pared 3 bases from V and 1 base from J, leaving 6 bases between. The CDR3 is 13 residues long. In germline, CDR1 is SGHTA, CDR2 FQGNSA.

This sequence joins TRBV13 and TRBJ1-2, with D uncertain. The CDR3 has 13 residues. Germline assignment: CDR1 PRHDT and CDR2 FYEKMQ (reference sequence). V dropped 2 bases and J dropped 7 bases, with 11 bases sitting between them. DNA for the CDR3: TGTGCCAGCAGCTTACCCTCGGGTTCTGGCTACACCTTC. Translation: CASSLPSGSGYTF. The entire variable domain, with the rest obtained from reference TRBV13 and TRBJ1-2, is as follows: AAGVIQSPRHLIKEKRETATLKCYPIPRHDTVYWYQQGPGQDPQFLISFYEKMQSDKGSIPDRFSAQQFSDYHSELNMSSLELGDSALYFCASSLPSGSGYTFGSGTRLTVV.

With respect to this clone: The same CDR3 also results from other DNA sequences found in this sample. The rearrangement uses TRBV5-1 and TRBJ2-7; tentative D call: TRBD1 (5 bases). V dropped 4 bases and J dropped 3 bases, with 11 bases sitting between them. Germline-derived CDR1 and CDR2 are SGHRS and YFSETQ. CDR3 length equals 13 residues. In nucleotides, the CDR3 is TGCGCCAGCAGCCCAGGACAAAACTACGAGCAGTACTTC. Residues: CASSPGQNYEQYF.

The DNA for the CDR3 is TGCGCCAGCAGCTCCACAGGGTCTAACACTGAAGCTTTCTTT. This sequence encodes CASSSTGSNTEAFF. This sequence joins TRBV5-1 and TRBJ1-1, with D possibly TRBD1 on 6 matching bases. The CDR3 has 14 residues. With 3 bases removed from V and 2 bases from J, the gap between germline ends came to 11 bases. The germline V gene has CDR1 SGHRS and CDR2 YFSETQ.

J is TRBJ1-2 and V is TRBV24-1, with D possibly matching TRBD1 (5 bases). CDR3 length: 14 residues. Germline V gene lookup returns CDR1 KGHDR and CDR2 SFDVKD. Trimming removed 4 bases at V and 2 bases at J, with 10 bases between. This CDR3 is CATSEPTVNYGYTF. CDR3 sequence (DNA): TGTGCCACCAGTGAGCCGACAGTCAACTATGGCTACACCTTC.

The CDR3 loop is CASSLRTEAFF. CDR3 DNA sequence: TGTGCCAGCAGCCTACGGACTGAAGCTTTCTTT. This sequence joins TRBV5-5 and TRBJ1-1; D gene ambiguous. Germline V CDR1 and CDR2: SGHKS, YYEKEE (reference sequence). V lost 4 bases, J lost 5 bases, and 6 bases lay in between. The CDR3 loop spans 11 amino acids.

The genes are TRBV5-5 and TRBJ1-2, with D hard to call. The CDR3 covers 14 residues. Germline CDR1 and CDR2: SGHKS and YYEKEE (reference sequence). Trimming took 0 bases from V and 4 from J, leaving 10 bases between them. This CDR3 is CASSLDGSGYGYTF. The CDR3 DNA is TGTGCCAGCAGCTTGGACGGCAGTGGCTATGGCTACACCTTC.

The chain joins TRBV6-6 to TRBJ2-5; TRBD1 might be the D (5 bases). The ends were cut back, 6 bases at V and 5 bases at J, with 10 bases in the middle. The CDR3 runs 12 residues. Looked up from germline, CDR1 is MNHNY and CDR2 is SVGAGI (reference sequence). CDR3 sequence reads: CASSKSGETQYF. DNA of the CDR3: TGTGCCAGCAGCAAGTCAGGGGAGACCCAGTACTTC.

The CDR3 nucleotides read TGCGCCAGCAGCGTCAACAGGGGGACTGGGGCCAACGTCCTGACTTTC. It is translated as CASSVNRGTGANVLTF. The gene calls are TRBV5-1 and TRBJ2-6; 8 nucleotides align to TRBD1. CDR1 and CDR2 (germline): SGHRS, YFSETQ. V shed 4 bases, J shed 2 bases, and the junction held 5 bases outside the gene matches. The CDR3 covers 16 residues.

J is TRBJ2-5 and V is TRBV19; possibly TRBD1 or TRBD2 for D (5 bases each). CDR1 is LNHDA and CDR2 is SQIVND in the germline V gene (reference sequence). V was clipped by 5 bases and J by 7 bases, with 17 bases between them. The CDR3 extends over 14 amino acids. CDR3 sequence (DNA): TGTGCCAGTAGTGGGCCCCAGGGAGAAGGGACCCAGTACTTC. As protein: CASSGPQGEGTQYF.

V is TRBV4-3 and J is TRBJ1-1, with D unresolved. Germline CDR1 and CDR2: LGHNA and YSLEER. With 5 bases removed from V and 5 bases from J, the gap between germline ends came to 9 bases. The CDR3 totals 12 residues. This CDR3 is CASSTTGTEAFF. The CDR3 DNA follows: TGCGCCAGCAGCACGACCGGTACTGAAGCTTTCTTT.

The chain couples TRBV15 to TRBJ1-2; D perhaps matches TRBD1 (5 bases). The ends were cut back, 5 bases at V and 4 bases at J, with 17 bases in the middle. CDR3 length: 15 residues. The germline V gene has CDR1 LNHNV and CDR2 YYDKDF (reference sequence). The DNA for the CDR3 is TGTGCCACCAGCGCCTCCAGGGAATTAAGCTATGGCTACACCTTC. Translated, it gives CATSASRELSYGYTF.